The next 22 T cell receptor beta chains were all read from a single sample in a study of response to subunit inactivated influenza vaccine. MiXCR, applied by TCRdb to the RT-PCR reads, yields one record per CDR3 protein. The top ten clones hold approximately 11% of a sample with over 650,000 distinct CDR3 sequences, about 18% of them seen once. This specimen consisted of PBMCs from blood, obtained 4 to 6 days after vaccination. These receptors all stem from a man between 50 and 59 years old who received an inactivated influenza vaccine.

This rearrangement joins TRBV5-1 to TRBJ2-1, with TRBD1 matching over 9 bases. Germline V CDR1 and CDR2: SGHRS, YFSETQ. V was clipped by 3 bases and J by 2 bases; unmatched bases: 6. CDR3 length equals 16 residues. The CDR3 sequence: CASSSRQGGPYNEQFF. The CDR3 DNA reads as TGCGCCAGCAGCTCCCGACAGGGGGGCCCCTACAATGAGCAGTTCTTC.

This clonotype was observed at least ten times. The J gene is TRBJ2-2, the V gene TRBV6-5, with 9 nucleotides matching TRBD1. Germline CDR1 reads MNHEY; CDR2 reads SVGAGI. This CDR3 has 15 residues. Trimming took 4 bases from V and 10 from J; bases not matched to a gene: 10. This CDR3 is CASSSSGTGSVELFF. The CDR3, as DNA: TGTGCCAGCAGTTCCTCCGGGACAGGGTCCGTGGAGCTGTTTTTT.

CDR3 sequence (DNA): TGTGCCATCAGTAACCCCTCTGGACTAGAGGGATACAATGAGCAGTTCTTC. The encoded protein is CAISNPSGLEGYNEQFF. This chain joins TRBV10-3 and TRBJ2-1, with TRBD2 matching over 7 bases. This CDR3 has 17 amino acids. Germline V gives CDR1 ENHRY, CDR2 SYGVKD. V trimming: 5 bases; J trimming: 4 bases; junction bases outside the gene matches: 14.

This clonotype was detected many times. The CDR3 DNA follows: TGTGCCAGCAGCCCAGGACTAGCTAGCACAGATACGCAGTATTTT. Translating gives CASSPGLASTDTQYF. The chain joins TRBV7-2 to TRBJ2-3; TRBD2 matches 8 bases. The J segment lost 0 bases and the V segment lost 5 bases, leaving 4 bases of the junction unmatched. The length of the CDR3 is 15 residues. Germline CDR1 SGHTA, CDR2 FQGNSA.

This clonotype has a handful of counts. The chain carries TRBV2 and TRBJ2-3; D gene ambiguous. Trimming took 7 bases from V and 4 from J, leaving 6 bases between them. Looked up from germline, CDR1 is SNHLY and CDR2 is FYNNEI. The CDR3 contains 11 residues. The CDR3 here is CASMWPDTQYF. The CDR3 region has the DNA TGTGCCAGCATGTGGCCAGATACGCAGTATTTT.

This clonotype has a handful of counts. DNA for the CDR3: TGTGCCAGCAGTATTCCAGCAGATACGCAGTATTTT. Translated: CASSIPADTQYF. The gene calls are TRBV7-9 and TRBJ2-3, with D uncertain. The germline V gene has CDR1 SEHNR and CDR2 FQNEAQ (reference sequence). The CDR3 sequence is 12 residues long. V was cut by 6 bases and J by 4 bases, with 8 bases left in between.

A few counts support this clonotype. This chain links TRBV5-1 with TRBJ2-7; 8 nucleotides match TRBD2. The CDR3 sequence is 18 residues long. CDR1 is SGHRS and CDR2 is YFSETQ in the germline V gene. The V gene end was trimmed by 4 bases and the J gene end by 2 bases; junction bases not matched to a gene: 17. CDR3 sequence reads: CASSLPTRGRYNAYEQYF. Here the CDR3 DNA reads TGCGCCAGCAGCCTACCGACTCGCGGGAGGTACAACGCCTACGAGCAGTACTTC.

V usage is TRBV15 and J usage is TRBJ1-1; a possible D gene is TRBD1 (6 bases). The V and J ends lost 1 base and 8 bases respectively, with 14 bases between them. This CDR3 spans 14 amino acids. Germline lookup yields CDR1 LNHNV and CDR2 YYDKDF (reference sequence). The CDR3 region is CATSRAGGTGEAFF. The CDR3 DNA reads TGTGCCACCAGCAGAGCGGGAGGTACAGGGGAAGCTTTCTTT.

The chain has TRBV6-5 and TRBJ1-6, with unresolved D. V lost 0 bases to trimming and J lost 3 bases, with 9 bases between them. The germline gives CDR1 MNHEY, CDR2 SVGAGI. The CDR3 spans 16 residues. The CDR3 loop is CASSYSFSVYNSPLHF. The CDR3 region has the DNA TGTGCCAGCAGTTACTCGTTCTCAGTCTATAATTCACCCCTCCACTTT.

This clonotype appeared many times. The chain uses TRBV6-2 or TRBV6-3 and TRBJ2-1, with 7 bases fitting TRBD1. Per the germline V gene, CDR1 is MNHEY and CDR2 is SVGEGT. The CDR3 extends over 17 amino acids. With V trimmed by 5 bases and J by 4 bases, 14 bases remained unmatched. CDR3 loop: CASSKTGSTGGYNEQFF. In DNA, the CDR3 is TGTGCCAGCAGTAAGACAGGGAGCACGGGCGGATACAATGAGCAGTTCTTC.

V usage is TRBV7-9 and J usage is TRBJ2-7; a possible D gene is TRBD1 (5 bases). CDR1 is SEHNR and CDR2 is FQNEAQ in the germline V gene (reference sequence). V dropped 4 bases and J dropped 6 bases, with 10 bases sitting between them. This CDR3 is built from 12 residues. The CDR3 reads CASSSGYGEQYF. As DNA, the CDR3 is TGTGCCAGCAGCTCAGGGTACGGCGAGCAGTACTTC.

The rearrangement uses TRBV4-1 and TRBJ2-3, with 9 nucleotides matching TRBD1. The ends lost 5 bases at V and 2 bases at J; junction bases unmatched: 5. From germline, CDR1 is MGHRA and CDR2 YSYEKL. This CDR3 contains 15 residues. The CDR3 sequence: CASSARQGVTDTQYF. The CDR3 nucleotides are TGCGCCAGCAGCGCCCGACAGGGGGTCACAGATACGCAGTATTTT.

This chain connects TRBV15 to TRBJ2-3, with 8 bases that match TRBD1. The CDR3 runs to 14 residues. Unmatched junction bases numbered 9, after V lost 7 bases and J lost 6 bases. Germline V lookup: CDR1 LNHNV, CDR2 YYDKDF (reference sequence). The CDR3 is CATTQGAFTDTQYF. The CDR3 DNA follows: TGTGCCACCACGCAGGGGGCTTTTACGGATACGCAGTATTTT.

This chain joins TRBV4-1 and TRBJ2-7; D possibly corresponds to TRBD2 (6 bases). CDR1 and CDR2 (germline): MGHRA, YSYEKL. V lost 5 bases and J 2 bases, leaving 16 bases between the germline ends. The CDR3 has 15 residues. The CDR3 region is CASSASGTRTYEQYF. The CDR3 DNA reads TGCGCCAGCAGCGCCTCCGGGACTCGGACCTACGAGCAGTACTTC.

This chain links TRBV4-2 with TRBJ1-5; D not certain. With 0 bases removed from V and 1 base from J, the gap between germline ends came to 4 bases. Germline lookup yields CDR1 LGHNA and CDR2 YNFKEQ. The CDR3 consists of 14 residues. CDR3 DNA: TGTGCCAGCAGCCAAGAACCGAGCAATCAGCCCCAGCATTTT. Protein product: CASSQEPSNQPQHF.

This clonotype has only a few counts. The DNA for the CDR3 is TGTGCCAGCAGTTTGTCCGGGACAGGGACTAAGTACTTC. It translates to CASSLSGTGTKYF. The gene calls are TRBV28 and TRBJ2-7; 9 nucleotides match TRBD1. The CDR3 is 13 amino acids. V gave up 3 bases and J gave up 11 bases; unmatched junction bases: 8. Germline V gives CDR1 MDHEN, CDR2 SYDVKM.

There are a few counts of this clonotype. The chain combines TRBV20-1 with TRBJ2-1, with 8 positions matching TRBD2. Germline CDR1 is DFQATT and CDR2 is SNEGSKA (reference sequence). This CDR3 region has 13 residues. The V segment lost 3 bases and the J segment 14 bases; nucleotides outside the gene matches: 12. The CDR3 protein is CSARIPGGPREFF. CDR3 DNA: TGCAGTGCTAGGATCCCGGGAGGGCCACGGGAGTTCTTC.

This clonotype was seen repeatedly, ten times or more. The gene calls are TRBV20-1 and TRBJ2-7, with D unresolved. The V end lost 0 bases, the J end lost 2 bases, and 11 bases lay between the germline ends. CDR3 length equals 14 residues. The germline V gene encodes CDR1 DFQATT and CDR2 SNEGSKA (reference sequence). In DNA, the CDR3 is TGCAGTGCTAGAGACCGGACCGATACCTACGAGCAGTACTTC. It yields the protein CSARDRTDTYEQYF.

The V and J genes are TRBV5-1 and TRBJ2-2, with a possible D match to TRBD2 (6 bases). Trimming removed 0 bases from V and 6 bases from J, with 18 bases in between. In germline, CDR1 is SGHRS, CDR2 YFSETQ. CDR3 length: 17 amino acids. The CDR3 loop is CASSLEGSGRIAGELFF. CDR3 bases: TGCGCCAGCAGCTTGGAAGGATCAGGGAGGATCGCCGGGGAGCTGTTTTTT. The entire variable domain, with the rest obtained from reference TRBV5-1 and TRBJ2-2, is as follows: KAGVTQTPRYLIKTRGQQVTLSCSPISGHRSVSWYQQTPGQGLQFLFEYFSETQRNKGNFPGRFSGRQFSNSRSEMNVSTLELGDSALYLCASSLEGSGRIAGELFFGEGSRLTVL.

V is TRBV7-6 and J is TRBJ2-1; 7 nucleotides align to TRBD1. The ends lost 5 bases at V and 6 bases at J; junction bases unmatched: 10. The CDR3 contains 15 residues. The germline V gene encodes CDR1 SGHVS and CDR2 FNYEAQ. CDR3 amino acids: CASSPRQGMGNEQFF. As DNA, the CDR3 is TGTGCCAGCAGCCCCAGACAGGGAATGGGCAATGAGCAGTTCTTC.

The sample holds many counts of this clonotype. V usage is TRBV6-2 or TRBV6-3 and J usage is TRBJ1-6; TRBD1 aligns across 9 bases. The CDR3 runs 13 residues. V dropped 6 bases and J dropped 6; count of bases not matched to a gene: 0. Germline CDR1 and CDR2: MNHEY and SVGEGT. CDR3 DNA: TGTGCCAGCAGACAGGGGGCTAATTCACCCCTCCACTTT. Protein: CASRQGANSPLHF.

V gene TRBV18 combines with J gene TRBJ2-3; no reliable D call. Looked up from germline, CDR1 is KGHSH and CDR2 is LQKENI. V lost 2 bases, J lost 2 bases, and 5 bases lay in between. The CDR3 has 13 residues. The CDR3 DNA reads TGTGCCAGCTCACCATTCAACACAGATACGCAGTATTTT. The encoded protein is CASSPFNTDTQYF. Looking up the rest from reference TRBV18 and TRBJ2-3 gives the full variable domain: NAGVMQNPRHLVRRRGQEARLRCSPMKGHSHVYWYRQLPEEGLKFMVYLQKENIIDESGMPKERFSAEFPKEGPSILRIQQVVRGDSAAYFCASSPFNTDTQYFGPGTRLTVL.